This TCR beta chain stems from a study of shared clonotypes between healthy human individuals. Study conclusions and caveats: In general, naive subsets displayed greater estimated richness than memory subsets did.

Assay used: immunoSEQ multiplex PCR; TCRdb lists only in-frame clones, some missing. Among approximately 1,500,000 clones listed, around 97% were seen once. A word on this clone: Antigen specificity is unknown.

The germline CDR1 and CDR2 sequences are MNHEY and SMNVEV (reference sequence). The CDR3 is 18 amino acids. The J segment lost 4 bases and the V segment lost 6 bases, leaving 19 bases of the junction unmatched. The genes are TRBV27 and TRBJ2-7; 9 bases agree with TRBD2. This TCR was recovered from a man aged 25-45 years in good health. The sample was naive CD4+ T cells sorted from blood. Subset meaning: CD45RA+ positively selected. CDR3 sequence (DNA): TGTGCCAGCAGGAGCATCGGGTGGCCTAGCGGGGCGACGTACGAGCAGTACTTC. Protein: CASRSIGWPSGATYEQYF.